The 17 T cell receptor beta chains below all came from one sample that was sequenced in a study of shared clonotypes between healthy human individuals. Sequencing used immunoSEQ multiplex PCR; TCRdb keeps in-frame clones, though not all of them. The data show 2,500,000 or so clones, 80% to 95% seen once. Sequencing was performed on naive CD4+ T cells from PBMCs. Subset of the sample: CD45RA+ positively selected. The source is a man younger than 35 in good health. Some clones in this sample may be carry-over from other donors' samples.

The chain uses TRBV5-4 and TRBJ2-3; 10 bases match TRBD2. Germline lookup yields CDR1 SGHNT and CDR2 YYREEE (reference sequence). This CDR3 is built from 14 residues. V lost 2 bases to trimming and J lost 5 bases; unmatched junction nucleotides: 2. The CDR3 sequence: CASSFLAGGDTQYF. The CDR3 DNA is TGTGCCAGCAGCTTTTTAGCGGGGGGAGATACGCAGTATTTT.

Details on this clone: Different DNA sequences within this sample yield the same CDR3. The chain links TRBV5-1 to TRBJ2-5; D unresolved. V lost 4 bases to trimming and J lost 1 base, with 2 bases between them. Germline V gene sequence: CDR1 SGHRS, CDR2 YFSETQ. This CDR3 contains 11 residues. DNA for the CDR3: TGCGCCAGCAGCGCCCAAGAGACCCAGTACTTC. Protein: CASSAQETQYF.

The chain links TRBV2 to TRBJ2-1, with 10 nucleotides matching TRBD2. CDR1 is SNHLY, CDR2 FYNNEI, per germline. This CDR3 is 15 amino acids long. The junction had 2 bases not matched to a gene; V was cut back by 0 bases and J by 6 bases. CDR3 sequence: CASSEALAGTNEQFF. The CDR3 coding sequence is TGTGCCAGCAGTGAAGCACTAGCGGGAACCAATGAGCAGTTCTTC.

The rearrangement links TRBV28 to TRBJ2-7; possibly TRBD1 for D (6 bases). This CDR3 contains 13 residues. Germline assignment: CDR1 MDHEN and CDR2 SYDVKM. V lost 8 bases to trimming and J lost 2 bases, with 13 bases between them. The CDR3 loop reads CASGDILPYEQYF. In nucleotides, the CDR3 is TGTGCCAGCGGGGACATCCTTCCCTACGAGCAGTACTTC.

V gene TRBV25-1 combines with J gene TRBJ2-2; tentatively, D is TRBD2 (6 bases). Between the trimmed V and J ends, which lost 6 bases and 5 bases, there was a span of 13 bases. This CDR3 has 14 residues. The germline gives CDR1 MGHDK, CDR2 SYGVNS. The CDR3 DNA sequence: TGTGCCAGCAGGGAGGCGGGAATGACCGGGGAGCTGTTTTTT. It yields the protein CASREAGMTGELFF.

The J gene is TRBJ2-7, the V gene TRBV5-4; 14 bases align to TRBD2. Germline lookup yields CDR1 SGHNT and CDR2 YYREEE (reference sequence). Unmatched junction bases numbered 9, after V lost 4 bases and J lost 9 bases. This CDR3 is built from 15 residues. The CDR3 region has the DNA TGTGCCAGCAGCCCACCGGGACTAGCGGGAGAAGGGCAGTACTTC. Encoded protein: CASSPPGLAGEGQYF.

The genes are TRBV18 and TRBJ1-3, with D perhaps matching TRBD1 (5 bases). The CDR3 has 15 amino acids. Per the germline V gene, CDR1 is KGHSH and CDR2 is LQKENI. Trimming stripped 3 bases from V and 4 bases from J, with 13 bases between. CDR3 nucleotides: TGTGCCAGCTCACCCAGGGACTTAGGAGGAAACACCATATATTTT. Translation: CASSPRDLGGNTIYF.

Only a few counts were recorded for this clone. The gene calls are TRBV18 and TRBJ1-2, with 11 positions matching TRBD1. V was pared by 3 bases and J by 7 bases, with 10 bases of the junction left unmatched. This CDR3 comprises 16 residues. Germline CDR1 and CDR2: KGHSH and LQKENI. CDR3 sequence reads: CASSPGQGAPRIGYTF. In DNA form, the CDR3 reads TGTGCCAGCTCACCCGGACAGGGGGCGCCGAGAATTGGCTACACCTTC.

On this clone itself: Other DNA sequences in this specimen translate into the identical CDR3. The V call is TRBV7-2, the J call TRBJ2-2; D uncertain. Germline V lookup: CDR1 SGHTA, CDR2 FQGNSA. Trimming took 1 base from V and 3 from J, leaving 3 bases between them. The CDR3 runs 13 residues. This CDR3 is CASSLVYTGELFF. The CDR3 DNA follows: TGTGCCAGCAGCTTAGTATACACCGGGGAGCTGTTTTTT.

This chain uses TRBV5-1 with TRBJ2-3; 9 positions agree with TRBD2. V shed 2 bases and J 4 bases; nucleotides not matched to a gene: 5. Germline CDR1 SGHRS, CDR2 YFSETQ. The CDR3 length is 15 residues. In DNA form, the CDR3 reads TGCGCCAGCAGCTTACCAGCGGGAGGACCAGATACGCAGTATTTT. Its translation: CASSLPAGGPDTQYF.

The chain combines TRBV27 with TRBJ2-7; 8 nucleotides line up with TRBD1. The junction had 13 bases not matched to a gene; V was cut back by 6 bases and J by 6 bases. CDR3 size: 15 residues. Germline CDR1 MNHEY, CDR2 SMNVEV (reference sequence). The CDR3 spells CASSQHRGDKGEQYF. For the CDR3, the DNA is TGTGCCAGCAGCCAACACAGGGGGGATAAGGGCGAGCAGTACTTC.

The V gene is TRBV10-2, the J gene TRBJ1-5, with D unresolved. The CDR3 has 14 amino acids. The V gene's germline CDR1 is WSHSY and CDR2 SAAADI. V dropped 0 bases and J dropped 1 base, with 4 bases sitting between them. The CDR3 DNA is TGCGCCAGCAGTGAGTCGGGGAGCAATCAGCCCCAGCATTTT. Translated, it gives CASSESGSNQPQHF.

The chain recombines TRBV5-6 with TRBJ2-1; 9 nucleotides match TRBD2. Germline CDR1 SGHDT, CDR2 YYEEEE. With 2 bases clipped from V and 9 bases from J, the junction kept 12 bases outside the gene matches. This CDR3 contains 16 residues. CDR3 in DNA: TGTGCCAGCAGCTTCCGTGAGGTAGCGGGAGCGGGTGAGCAGTTCTTC. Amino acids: CASSFREVAGAGEQFF.

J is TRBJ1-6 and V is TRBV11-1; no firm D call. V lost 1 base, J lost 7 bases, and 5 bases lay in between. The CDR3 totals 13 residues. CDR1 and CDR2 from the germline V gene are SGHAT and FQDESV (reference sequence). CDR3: CASSLEGNSPLHF. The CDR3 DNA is TGTGCCAGCAGCTTAGAAGGGAATTCACCCCTCCACTTT.

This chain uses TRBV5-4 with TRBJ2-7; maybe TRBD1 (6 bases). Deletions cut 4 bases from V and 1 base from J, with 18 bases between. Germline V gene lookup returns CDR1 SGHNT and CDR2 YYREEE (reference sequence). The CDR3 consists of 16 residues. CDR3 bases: TGTGCCAGCAGCCCACAGGGACCTTACTCTTCCTACGAGCAGTACTTC. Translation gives CASSPQGPYSSYEQYF.

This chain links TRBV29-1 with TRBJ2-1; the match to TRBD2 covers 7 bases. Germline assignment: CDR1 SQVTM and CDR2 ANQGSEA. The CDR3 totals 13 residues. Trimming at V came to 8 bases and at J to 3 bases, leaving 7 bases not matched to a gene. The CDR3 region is CSSSGVFYNEQFF. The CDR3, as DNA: TGCAGCTCTAGCGGAGTGTTCTACAATGAGCAGTTCTTC.

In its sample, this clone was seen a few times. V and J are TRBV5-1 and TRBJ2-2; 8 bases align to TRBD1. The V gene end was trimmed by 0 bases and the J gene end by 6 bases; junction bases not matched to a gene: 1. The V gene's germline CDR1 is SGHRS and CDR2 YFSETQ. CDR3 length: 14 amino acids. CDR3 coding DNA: TGCGCCAGCAGCTTGGGGACAGGGTCCGGGGAGCTGTTTTTT. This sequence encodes CASSLGTGSGELFF.